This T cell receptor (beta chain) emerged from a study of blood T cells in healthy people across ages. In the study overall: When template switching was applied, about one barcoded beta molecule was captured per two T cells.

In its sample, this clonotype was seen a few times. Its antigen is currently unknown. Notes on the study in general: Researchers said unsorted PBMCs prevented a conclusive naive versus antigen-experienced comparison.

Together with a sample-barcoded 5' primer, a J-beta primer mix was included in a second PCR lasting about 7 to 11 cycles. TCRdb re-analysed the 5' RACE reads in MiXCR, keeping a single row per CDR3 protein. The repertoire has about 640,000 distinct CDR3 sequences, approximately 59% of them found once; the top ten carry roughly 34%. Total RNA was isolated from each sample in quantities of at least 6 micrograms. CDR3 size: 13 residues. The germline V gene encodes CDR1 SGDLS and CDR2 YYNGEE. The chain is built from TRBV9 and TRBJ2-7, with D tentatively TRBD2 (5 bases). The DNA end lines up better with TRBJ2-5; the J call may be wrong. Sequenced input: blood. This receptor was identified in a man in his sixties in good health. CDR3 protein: CASSVRPGETQYF. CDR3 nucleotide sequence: TGTGCCAGCAGCGTAAGGCCGGGGGAGACCCAGTACTTC.